The T cell receptor beta chain described here comes from a study of vaccination effects on CD4 cells after COVID-19. General study findings and limits: After vaccination, at late timepoints, clones induced by infection and by vaccine contracted markedly. In the study, convalescent patients were few, and early post-infection timepoints were absent.

In germline, CDR1 is ENHRY, CDR2 SYGVKD. The CDR3 spans 14 residues. V dropped 0 bases and J dropped 6 bases, with 9 bases sitting between them. Data came from immunoSEQ multiplex PCR; TCRdb stores just in-frame clones and leaves some out. This sample has about 23,000 clones, with roughly 70% found just once. This clone showed up just once. What it binds is unknown. Viral peptide pools were used in the ViraFEST assay to expand antigen-specific CD4+ T cells, and sequencing came afterward. Cells that had been cultured for 10 days were the source of isolated CD4+ T cells. In the vaccine recipients, nucleocapsid antibodies were negative and there was no prior SARS-CoV-2 infection. Wells of more than 1.5 million PBMC each were grown with 10 IU/ml IL-2 and about 9.6 ug/ml peptides. Cells had half their medium changed to IL-2 medium on days 3 and 7.

Specimen: CD4+ T cells from PBMCs cultured with SARS-CoV-2 spike peptides, collected before COVID-19 vaccination. This chain connects TRBV10-3 to TRBJ2-1, with unresolved D. The source is a human donor who received a COVID-19 vaccine. In nucleotides, the CDR3 is TGTGCCATCAGTGAGTCTAGCTATATCAATGAGCAGTTCTTC. Translation gives CAISESSYINEQFF.